These 24 T cell receptor beta chains came from one sample sequenced in a study of T-cell reconstitution after alpha-beta-depleted transplantation in children. The TCRbeta library incorporated unique molecular identifiers. TCRdb reanalysed the PCR reads using MiXCR and keeps one entry per CDR3 protein. The sample shows over 400,000 distinct CDR3 sequences, about 45% of them seen only once. The material sequenced was PBMCs, taken before TCRalphabeta/CD19-depleted stem cell transplant. The origin of the receptors is a girl aged 2 to 10 with aplastic anemia, due to receive a stem cell transplant.

The chain couples TRBV6-2 or TRBV6-3 to TRBJ2-6, with a weak D call TRBD1 (8 bases). V was trimmed by 2 bases and J by 0 bases, leaving 17 bases between them. The CDR3 has 19 residues. CDR1 and CDR2 from the germline V gene are MNHEY and SVGEGT. The CDR3 loop reads CASSYETGEGSSGANVLTF. As DNA, the CDR3 is TGTGCCAGCAGTTACGAGACAGGGGAGGGAAGCTCTGGGGCCAACGTCCTGACTTTC.

This clonotype was seen only a few times. The CDR3 here is CASSQVGQRRNYGYTF. Written as DNA, the CDR3 is TGCGCCAGCAGCCAAGTAGGGCAGAGACGAAACTATGGCTACACCTTC. The V call is TRBV4-1, the J call TRBJ1-2; D call uncertain. This CDR3 has 16 residues. CDR1 is MGHRA, CDR2 YSYEKL, per germline. Trimming removed 1 base at V and 2 bases at J, with 14 bases between.

The chain uses TRBV29-1 and TRBJ2-1; 15 bases fit TRBD2. J was trimmed by 6 bases and V by 5 bases; bases with no gene match: 8. Germline values: CDR1 SQVTM, CDR2 ANQGSEA. The CDR3 totals 16 residues. The CDR3 here is CSVQTWTSGGGNEQFF. The CDR3 DNA sequence: TGCAGCGTTCAGACTTGGACTAGCGGGGGGGGCAATGAGCAGTTCTTC.

The rearrangement uses TRBV12-3 or TRBV12-4 and TRBJ2-2; D tentatively reads TRBD1 or TRBD2 (5 bases each). This CDR3 has 14 amino acids. V lost 5 bases to trimming and J lost 8 bases, with 15 bases between them. This chain's CDR3 is CASSRGYREGELFF. The CDR3 bases are TGTGCCAGCAGTAGGGGCTACCGGGAAGGGGAGCTGTTTTTT.

V is TRBV6-1 and J is TRBJ2-3; 8 bases match TRBD2. Losses at the gene ends were 7 bases for V and 3 bases for J; bases not matched to a gene: 3. The CDR3 is 13 amino acids. Germline loops: CDR1 MNHNS, CDR2 SASEGT. DNA of the CDR3: TGTGCCAGCACCCCGGGGGGGACAGATACGCAGTATTTT. This codes for CASTPGGTDTQYF.

This clonotype appeared a few times. The rearrangement uses TRBV12-3 or TRBV12-4 and TRBJ2-3; tentative D call: TRBD2 (6 bases). The V end lost 3 bases, the J end lost 3 bases, and 22 bases lay between the germline ends. This CDR3 spans 18 amino acids. The CDR3 coding sequence is TGTGCCAGCAGTTTCCCAAAATCCGGGATGGGGAGGACAGATACGCAGTATTTT. It yields the protein CASSFPKSGMGRTDTQYF.

The rearrangement joins TRBV10-3 to TRBJ2-5; D possibly corresponds to TRBD1 (5 bases). Trimming took 3 bases from V and 0 from J, leaving 5 bases between them. The CDR3 is 13 residues long. Germline-derived CDR1 and CDR2 are ENHRY and SYGVKD. CDR3 bases: TGTGCCATCAGTGACAGGGACCAAGAGACCCAGTACTTC. This gives the protein CAISDRDQETQYF.

V and J are TRBV6-1 and TRBJ2-4, with D possibly being TRBD2 (5 bases). This CDR3 has 17 amino acids. V gave up 6 bases and J gave up 0 bases, with 18 bases separating them. From germline, CDR1 is MNHNS and CDR2 SASEGT. CDR3 coding DNA: TGTGCCAGCAGGGACCGGGGTACGGTCCTAGCCAAAAACATTCAGTACTTC. Amino acids: CASRDRGTVLAKNIQYF.

The V gene is TRBV20-1, the J gene TRBJ1-5; D uncertain. Germline assignment: CDR1 DFQATT and CDR2 SNEGSKA (reference sequence). V was pared by 2 bases and J by 5 bases, with 7 bases between. The CDR3 is made up of 12 amino acids. The CDR3 bases are TGCAGTGCTAGACAAGTGGATCAGCCCCAGCATTTT. Translated: CSARQVDQPQHF.

The table lists this clonotype with many counts. The chain couples TRBV29-1 to TRBJ2-3; no clear D. The germline V gene encodes CDR1 SQVTM and CDR2 ANQGSEA. Trimming cost V 2 bases and J 4 bases, with 19 bases left between them. This CDR3 is built from 16 residues. In DNA, the CDR3 is TGCAGCGTTGAACACCCGCAGGCGGCAAAAGCAGATACGCAGTATTTT. Amino acids: CSVEHPQAAKADTQYF.

On this clonotype itself: One junction end disagrees with the germline gene, perhaps due to a read error. V usage is TRBV7-9 and J usage is TRBJ2-7, with D possibly matching TRBD1 (6 bases). Per germline, CDR1 SEHNR and CDR2 FQNEAQ (reference sequence). The CDR3 has 16 amino acids. The CDR3 DNA sequence: TGTGCCAGCAGCTCACTCCTAGGGGACACCACCTACGAGCAGTCCTTC. Protein: CASSSLLGDTTYEQSF.

This clonotype was detected many times. The chain has TRBV7-9 and TRBJ1-2, with D uncertain. This CDR3 contains 12 residues. Trimming pared 1 base from V and 8 bases from J, leaving 8 bases between. Looked up from germline, CDR1 is SEHNR and CDR2 is FQNEAQ (reference sequence). In nucleotides, the CDR3 is TGTGCCAGCAGCTTAGTAGGTCGGGGCTACACCTTC. Its protein is CASSLVGRGYTF.

The J gene is TRBJ2-4, the V gene TRBV4-1; 7 bases match TRBD1. CDR3 length: 16 amino acids. Trimming removed 3 bases from V and 0 bases from J; junction bases left unmatched: 5. CDR1 and CDR2 (germline): MGHRA, YSYEKL. The CDR3 region is CASSQRQGLAKNIQYF. In nucleotides, the CDR3 is TGCGCCAGCAGCCAGAGACAGGGATTAGCCAAAAACATTCAGTACTTC.

The V gene is TRBV12-3 or TRBV12-4, the J gene TRBJ2-3; D is possibly TRBD1 or TRBD2 (5 bases each). CDR3 size: 14 residues. The V end was cut by 5 bases, the J end by 6 bases, with 15 bases between. CDR3 sequence reads: CASSRGRSEDTQYF. The CDR3 coding sequence is TGTGCCAGCAGTCGGGGCCGGTCGGAGGATACGCAGTATTTT.

This clonotype appeared many times. The V gene is TRBV4-2, the J gene TRBJ2-1, with D hard to call. There are 13 residues in the CDR3. CDR1 and CDR2 (germline): LGHNA, YNFKEQ. The V gene lost 1 base and the J gene lost 8 bases, with 9 bases spanning the gap. The CDR3 DNA reads as TGTGCCAGCAGCCAAGTGGAAGTGGATGAGCAGTTCTTC. This translates into CASSQVEVDEQFF.

The chain recombines TRBV7-6 with TRBJ2-7; D gene uncertain. Trimming pared 5 bases from V and 0 bases from J, leaving 14 bases between. The CDR3 runs 15 residues. Germline V lookup: CDR1 SGHVS, CDR2 FNYEAQ. CDR3 sequence reads: CASSPVGSSSYEQYF. The CDR3 nucleotides are TGTGCCAGCAGCCCTGTAGGGTCAAGCTCCTACGAGCAGTACTTC.

This rearrangement joins TRBV5-6 to TRBJ1-5; D gene unclear. The CDR3 has 15 residues. The germline V gene encodes CDR1 SGHDT and CDR2 YYEEEE. Trimming shortened V by 0 bases and J by 2 bases, and 9 bases separated the two germline ends. As DNA, the CDR3 is TGTGCCAGCAGCTTGGCCCCCAACGGCAATCAGCCCCAGCATTTT. It yields the protein CASSLAPNGNQPQHF.

This clonotype was observed a handful of times. The chain joins TRBV5-1 to TRBJ2-5; 11 positions agree with TRBD1. This CDR3 comprises 15 residues. V shed 2 bases, J shed 2 bases, and the junction held 2 bases outside the gene matches. Germline lookup yields CDR1 SGHRS and CDR2 YFSETQ. CDR3 nucleotides: TGCGCCAGCAGCTTCCGGGACAGGGGGCAAGAGACCCAGTACTTC. Amino acid sequence: CASSFRDRGQETQYF.

This chain joins TRBV27 and TRBJ1-5, with no clear D. V was cut by 3 bases and J by 3 bases, with 9 bases left in between. CDR1 MNHEY and CDR2 SMNVEV come from the germline V gene (reference sequence). This CDR3 is built from 14 residues. The CDR3 DNA is TGTGCCAGCAGTTTGGCCCCTCTCAATCAGCCCCAGCATTTT. Protein product: CASSLAPLNQPQHF.

The chain recombines TRBV11-2 with TRBJ2-3, with D possibly TRBD2 on 7 matching bases. Trimming cost V 8 bases and J 6 bases, with 15 bases left between them. Per the germline V gene, CDR1 is SGHAT and CDR2 is FQNNGV. The CDR3 runs to 13 residues. The CDR3 bases are TGTGCCAGCGGGAGGGGGGGAGTGGATACGCAGTATTTT. As protein: CASGRGGVDTQYF.

This clonotype was observed a few times. The chain joins TRBV7-2 to TRBJ1-3, with D unclear. Germline CDR1 is SGHTA and CDR2 is FQGNSA. Trimming cost V 1 base and J 1 base, with 8 bases left between them. The CDR3 sequence is 15 residues long. The CDR3 sequence: CASSLGVGSGNTIYF. The CDR3 DNA reads TGTGCCAGCAGCTTAGGGGTTGGGTCTGGAAACACCATATATTTT.

At least ten counts were recorded for this clonotype. This sequence joins TRBV21-1 and TRBJ1-2; the D call of TRBD1 is as the table states it, not checked on the DNA. TRBV21-1 is assigned pseudogene status. This CDR3 region has 15 residues. CDR3 region: CASSTRTGADRGYTF. CDR3 bases: TGTGCCAGCAGCACTAGGACAGGGGCCGACCGAGGCTACACCTTC.

This clonotype occurred many times. The J gene is TRBJ2-7, the V gene TRBV10-3; tentatively, D is TRBD2 (5 bases). Germline lookup yields CDR1 ENHRY and CDR2 SYGVKD. V was cut by 9 bases and J by 0 bases, with 9 bases left in between. The CDR3 runs to 12 residues. The CDR3 sequence is CAIRTGSYEQYF. The CDR3, as DNA: TGTGCCATTAGGACTGGCTCCTACGAGCAGTACTTC.

This rearrangement joins TRBV7-9 to TRBJ1-1; D gene uncertain. V dropped 0 bases and J dropped 3 bases, with 8 bases sitting between them. The CDR3 contains 14 residues. In germline, CDR1 is SEHNR, CDR2 FQNEAQ (reference sequence). CDR3 protein: CASSLAVGDTEAFF. CDR3 nucleotide sequence: TGTGCCAGCAGCTTAGCGGTCGGCGACACTGAAGCTTTCTTT. Filled out from reference TRBV7-9 and TRBJ1-1, the complete variable domain reads DTGVSQNPRHKITKRGQNVTFRCDPISEHNRLYWYRQTLGQGPEFLTYFQNEAQLEKSRLLSDRFSAERPKGSFSTLEIQRTEQGDSAMYLCASSLAVGDTEAFFGQGTRLTVV.